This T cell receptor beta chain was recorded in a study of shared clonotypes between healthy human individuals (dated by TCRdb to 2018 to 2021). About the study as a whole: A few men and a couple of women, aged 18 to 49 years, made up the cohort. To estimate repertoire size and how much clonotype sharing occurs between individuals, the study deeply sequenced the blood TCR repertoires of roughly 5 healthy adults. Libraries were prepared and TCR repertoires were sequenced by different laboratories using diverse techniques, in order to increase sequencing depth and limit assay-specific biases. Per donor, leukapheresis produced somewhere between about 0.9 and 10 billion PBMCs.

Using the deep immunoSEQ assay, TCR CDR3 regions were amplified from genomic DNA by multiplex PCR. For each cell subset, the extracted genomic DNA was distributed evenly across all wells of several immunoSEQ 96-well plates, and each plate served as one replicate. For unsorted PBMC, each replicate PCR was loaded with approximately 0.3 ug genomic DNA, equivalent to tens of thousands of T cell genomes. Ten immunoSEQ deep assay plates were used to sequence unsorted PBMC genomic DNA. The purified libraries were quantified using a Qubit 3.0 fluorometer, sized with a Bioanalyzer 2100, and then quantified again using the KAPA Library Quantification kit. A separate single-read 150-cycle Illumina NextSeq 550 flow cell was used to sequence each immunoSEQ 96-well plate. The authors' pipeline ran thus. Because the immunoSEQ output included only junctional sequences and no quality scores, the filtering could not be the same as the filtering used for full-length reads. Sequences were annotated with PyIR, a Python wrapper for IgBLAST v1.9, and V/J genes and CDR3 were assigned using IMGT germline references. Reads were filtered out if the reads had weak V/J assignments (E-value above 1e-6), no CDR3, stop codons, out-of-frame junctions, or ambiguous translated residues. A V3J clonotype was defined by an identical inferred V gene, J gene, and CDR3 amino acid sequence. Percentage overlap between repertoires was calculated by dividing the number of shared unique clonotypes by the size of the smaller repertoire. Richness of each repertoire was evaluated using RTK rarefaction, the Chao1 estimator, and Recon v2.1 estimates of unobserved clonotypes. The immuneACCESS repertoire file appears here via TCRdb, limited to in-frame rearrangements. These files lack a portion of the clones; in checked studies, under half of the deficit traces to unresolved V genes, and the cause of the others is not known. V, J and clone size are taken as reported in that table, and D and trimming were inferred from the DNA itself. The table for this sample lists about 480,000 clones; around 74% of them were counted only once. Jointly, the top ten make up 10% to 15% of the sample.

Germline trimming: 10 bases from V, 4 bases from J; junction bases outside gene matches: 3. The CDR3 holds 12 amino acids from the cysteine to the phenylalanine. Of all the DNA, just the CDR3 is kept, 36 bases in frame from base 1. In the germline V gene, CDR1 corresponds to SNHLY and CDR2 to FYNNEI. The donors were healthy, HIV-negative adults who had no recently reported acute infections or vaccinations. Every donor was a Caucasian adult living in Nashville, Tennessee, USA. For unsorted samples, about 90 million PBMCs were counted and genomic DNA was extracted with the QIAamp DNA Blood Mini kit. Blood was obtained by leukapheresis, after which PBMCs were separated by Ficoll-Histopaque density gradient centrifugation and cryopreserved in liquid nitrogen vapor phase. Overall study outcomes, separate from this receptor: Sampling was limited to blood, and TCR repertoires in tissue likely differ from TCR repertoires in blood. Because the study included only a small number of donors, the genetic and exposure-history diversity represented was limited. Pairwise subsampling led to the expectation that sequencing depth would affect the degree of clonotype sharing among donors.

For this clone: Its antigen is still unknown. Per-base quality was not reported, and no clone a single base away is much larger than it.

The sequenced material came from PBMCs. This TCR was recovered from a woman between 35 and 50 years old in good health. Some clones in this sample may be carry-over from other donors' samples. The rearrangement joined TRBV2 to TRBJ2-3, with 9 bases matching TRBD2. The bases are TGTGCCACTAGCGGGATCCCAGATACGCAGTATTTT. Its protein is CATSGIPDTQYF. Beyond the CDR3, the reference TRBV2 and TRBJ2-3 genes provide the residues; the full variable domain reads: EPEVTQTPSHQVTQMGQEVILRCVPISNHLYFYWYRQILGQKVEFLVSFYNNEISEKSEIFDDQFSVERPDGSNFTLKIRSTKLEDSAMYFCATSGIPDTQYFGPGTRLTVL.